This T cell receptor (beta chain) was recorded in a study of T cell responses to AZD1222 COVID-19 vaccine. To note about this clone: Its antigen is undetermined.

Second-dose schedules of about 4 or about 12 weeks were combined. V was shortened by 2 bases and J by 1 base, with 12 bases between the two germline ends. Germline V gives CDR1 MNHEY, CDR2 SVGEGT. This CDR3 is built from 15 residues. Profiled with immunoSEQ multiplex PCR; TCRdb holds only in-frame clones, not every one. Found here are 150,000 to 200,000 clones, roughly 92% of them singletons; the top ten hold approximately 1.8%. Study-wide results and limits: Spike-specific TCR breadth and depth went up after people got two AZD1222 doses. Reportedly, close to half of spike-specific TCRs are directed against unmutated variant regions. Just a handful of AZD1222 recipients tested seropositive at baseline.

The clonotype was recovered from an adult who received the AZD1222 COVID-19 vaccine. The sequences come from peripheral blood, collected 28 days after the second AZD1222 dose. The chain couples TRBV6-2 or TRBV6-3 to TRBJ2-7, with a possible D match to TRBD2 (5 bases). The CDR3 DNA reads TGTGCCAGCAGTTACAGGAGGACCAGGTCCTACGAGCAGTACTTC. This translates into CASSYRRTRSYEQYF.